The 19 T cell receptor beta chains reported below all come from one sample, sequenced in a study of T-cell memory formation after mild COVID-19. One entry per CDR3 protein results from TCRdb running MiXCR on the 5' RACE reads. The profile shows about 160,000 distinct CDR3 sequences, around a third of them singletons. Source material: PBMCs or a T cell subset sorted from them (not recorded which). The receptor set was obtained from an adult woman who had mild COVID-19 (a few samples of this study predate the infection). Cell type and time point are not known.

The rearrangement joins TRBV2 to TRBJ1-1; possibly TRBD1 for D (6 bases). This CDR3 has 14 amino acids. Germline V lookup: CDR1 SNHLY, CDR2 FYNNEI. Trimming shortened V by 4 bases and J by 0 bases, and 9 bases separated the two germline ends. For the CDR3, the DNA is TGTGCCAGCAGTGGCGGGACAATGAACACTGAAGCTTTCTTT. Amino acid sequence: CASSGGTMNTEAFF.

This chain uses TRBV29-1 with TRBJ2-5, with 8 bases identical to TRBD1. After removal of 6 bases from V and 1 base from J, the junction contained 4 bases not matched to a gene. Per germline, CDR1 SQVTM and CDR2 ANQGSEA. CDR3 size: 13 residues. The CDR3 sequence: CSVGTGVQETQYF. DNA of the CDR3: TGCAGCGTCGGGACAGGAGTCCAAGAGACCCAGTACTTC.

V and J are TRBV29-1 and TRBJ2-3, with TRBD2 matching over 12 bases. The germline CDR1 and CDR2 sequences are SQVTM and ANQGSEA. J lost 1 base, V lost 6 bases, and 5 bases had no gene match. This CDR3 contains 15 residues. The CDR3 loop reads CSVPSSGGGTDTQYF. CDR3 bases: TGCAGCGTCCCGTCTAGCGGGGGGGGCACAGATACGCAGTATTTT.

The chain is built from TRBV6-6 and TRBJ1-3; D perhaps matches TRBD1 (6 bases). The CDR3 is 17 amino acids. Germline-derived CDR1 and CDR2 are MNHNY and SVGAGI (reference sequence). Trimming took 3 bases from V and 1 from J, leaving 16 bases between them. CDR3 in DNA: TGTGCCAGCAGTTATTGGGGGGCCCGGGGGTCTGGAAACACCATATATTTT. Its translation: CASSYWGARGSGNTIYF.

The chain combines TRBV20-1 with TRBJ1-1, with D possibly matching TRBD1 (5 bases). V was trimmed by 5 bases and J by 4 bases, leaving 20 bases between them. Germline V gene sequence: CDR1 DFQATT, CDR2 SNEGSKA (reference sequence). The CDR3 consists of 15 residues. CDR3 protein: CSAGGSLTVGTEAFF. The CDR3 nucleotides are TGCAGTGCTGGGGGTTCTTTGACAGTTGGCACTGAAGCTTTCTTT.

The chain joins TRBV18 to TRBJ2-7; 8 nucleotides agree with TRBD2. V was pared by 3 bases and J by 3 bases, with 13 bases of the junction left unmatched. The CDR3 is made up of 17 amino acids. CDR1 is KGHSH and CDR2 is LQKENI in the germline V gene. CDR3 region: CASSPQLAVPSYYEQYF. The CDR3 DNA is TGTGCCAGCTCACCGCAACTAGCGGTCCCCTCATACTACGAGCAGTACTTC.

This clonotype showed up many times. The rearrangement uses TRBV27 and TRBJ2-1; 13 positions agree with TRBD2. With V trimmed by 2 bases and J by 9 bases, 4 bases remained unmatched. Germline V gene data show CDR1 as MNHEY and CDR2 as SMNVEV (reference sequence). The CDR3 covers 15 residues. Written as DNA, the CDR3 is TGTGCCAGCAGTTTAACTAGCGGGGGGGTTAGTGAGCAGTTCTTC. It yields the protein CASSLTSGGVSEQFF.

This clonotype was seen only a few times. The chain links TRBV9 to TRBJ1-2; D call uncertain. This CDR3 is 14 amino acids long. Germline CDR1 SGDLS, CDR2 YYNGEE. V gave up 4 bases and J gave up 2 bases, with 12 bases separating them. CDR3 sequence reads: CASSRAGLNYGYTF. CDR3 bases: TGTGCCAGCAGCAGGGCAGGCCTGAACTATGGCTACACCTTC.

The chain combines TRBV7-7 with TRBJ1-1; D unresolved. This CDR3 contains 15 residues. V shed 0 bases and J shed 1 base, with 9 bases lying between them. CDR1 is SSHAT, CDR2 FNYEAQ, per germline (reference sequence). CDR3 DNA sequence: TGTGCCAGCAGCTTAGCGTCAGGACGGAACACTGAAGCTTTCTTT. It specifies CASSLASGRNTEAFF.

This clonotype was seen more than once but under ten times. The J gene is TRBJ2-3, the V gene TRBV20-1; 10 bases map to TRBD2. The CDR3 runs 12 residues. V lost 7 bases to trimming and J lost 5 bases; unmatched junction nucleotides: 3. Germline V gene lookup returns CDR1 DFQATT and CDR2 SNEGSKA (reference sequence). The CDR3 loop is CSGEREGDTQYF. CDR3 coding DNA: TGCAGTGGAGAGCGGGAGGGAGATACGCAGTATTTT.

This clonotype was found a few times. The V call is TRBV6-1, the J call TRBJ2-6, with D perhaps TRBD2 (7 bases). The CDR3 is 18 amino acids. V was shortened by 7 bases and J by 0 bases, with 19 bases between the two germline ends. In germline, CDR1 is MNHNS, CDR2 SASEGT. CDR3 DNA: TGTGCCAGCAAGCGTGGGGGGGCGCCCAGCTCTGGGGCCAACGTCCTGACTTTC. Protein: CASKRGGAPSSGANVLTF.

The chain joins TRBV12-3 or TRBV12-4 to TRBJ2-5, with D possibly matching TRBD1 (6 bases). The CDR3 is 14 residues long. V gave up 2 bases and J gave up 7 bases, with 14 bases separating them. The CDR3 DNA sequence: TGTGCCAGCAGTTTACGGCAGGGGCGGTGGACCCAGTACTTC. Amino acids: CASSLRQGRWTQYF.

In this sample, this clonotype turned up many times. CDR3 sequence (DNA): TGCAGCGCCAAAGGGCGGGAGATGGAGACCCAGTACTTC. Its translation is CSAKGREMETQYF. The chain joins TRBV29-1 to TRBJ2-5, with 7 bases aligning to TRBD2. The CDR3 contains 13 residues. After removal of 7 bases from V and 5 bases from J, the junction contained 10 bases not matched to a gene. CDR1 is SQVTM, CDR2 ANQGSEA, per germline. The entire variable domain, with the rest obtained from reference TRBV29-1 and TRBJ2-5, is as follows: SAVISQKPSRDICQRGTSLTIQCQVDSQVTMMFWYRQQPGQSLTLIATANQGSEATYESGFVIDKFPISRPNLTFSTLTVSNMSPEDSSIYLCSAKGREMETQYFGPGTRLLVL.

This clonotype occurred a few times. The rearrangement links TRBV5-1 to TRBJ2-1; no definite D call. The CDR3 has 15 amino acids. V was pared by 0 bases and J by 9 bases, with 16 bases between. Germline CDR1 and CDR2: SGHRS and YFSETQ. CDR3 nucleotide sequence: TGCGCCAGCAGCTTGGCCGTTGGTGGGGTTGGTGAGCAGTTCTTC. It codes for CASSLAVGGVGEQFF. The full variable domain, its missing parts supplied by reference TRBV5-1 and TRBJ2-1, is KAGVTQTPRYLIKTRGQQVTLSCSPISGHRSVSWYQQTPGQGLQFLFEYFSETQRNKGNFPGRFSGRQFSNSRSEMNVSTLELGDSALYLCASSLAVGGVGEQFFGPGTRLTVL.

The J gene is TRBJ2-2, the V gene TRBV5-1; 9 nucleotides line up with TRBD1. The CDR3 consists of 15 residues. Per the germline V gene, CDR1 is SGHRS and CDR2 is YFSETQ. Unmatched junction bases numbered 4, after V lost 5 bases and J lost 2 bases. The CDR3 region is CASRLQGANTGELFF. The CDR3 DNA is TGCGCCAGCAGATTACAGGGGGCAAACACCGGGGAGCTGTTTTTT.

The rearrangement joins TRBV7-9 to TRBJ1-1; tentative D call: TRBD1 (5 bases). The CDR3 is 16 residues long. With 5 bases removed from V and 5 bases from J, the gap between germline ends came to 21 bases. CDR1 and CDR2 (germline): SEHNR, FQNEAQ (reference sequence). CDR3 sequence: CASSPPGFSGQTEAFF. For the CDR3, the DNA is TGTGCCAGCAGCCCTCCCGGTTTTTCGGGGCAAACTGAAGCTTTCTTT.

The chain carries TRBV7-9 and TRBJ1-2; D is unclear. CDR1 SEHNR and CDR2 FQNEAQ come from the germline V gene (reference sequence). Trimming took 4 bases from V and 7 from J, leaving 10 bases between them. The CDR3 spans 12 residues. The CDR3 DNA follows: TGTGCCAGCAGCTCCCGCGTTTTTGGCTACACCTTC. Its translation: CASSSRVFGYTF. Looking up the rest from reference TRBV7-9 and TRBJ1-2 gives the full variable domain: DTGVSQNPRHKITKRGQNVTFRCDPISEHNRLYWYRQTLGQGPEFLTYFQNEAQLEKSRLLSDRFSAERPKGSFSTLEIQRTEQGDSAMYLCASSSRVFGYTFGSGTRLTVV.

The chain employs TRBV12-3 or TRBV12-4 and TRBJ2-5; D is unclear. This CDR3 comprises 12 residues. The V and J ends lost 8 bases and 4 bases respectively, with 11 bases between them. CDR3 in amino acids: CASLILGETQYF. CDR3 DNA: TGTGCCAGCTTAATCCTGGGAGAGACCCAGTACTTC.

This clonotype came up a few times. The chain links TRBV11-1 to TRBJ2-7; D tentatively fits TRBD1 or TRBD2 (5 bases each). The CDR3 is 14 residues long. V lost 3 bases and J 4 bases, leaving 13 bases between the germline ends. Germline CDR1 reads SGHAT; CDR2 reads FQDESV (reference sequence). Written as DNA, the CDR3 is TGTGCCAGCAGCTTTCTGGGACCATTATACGAGCAGTACTTC. Protein product: CASSFLGPLYEQYF.